This T cell receptor (beta chain) was obtained from a study of shared clonotypes between healthy human individuals (dated by TCRdb to between 2020 and 2021). Background on the whole study: The cohort included a few men and two women between 18 and 49 years of age. Leukapheresis yielded between about 0.85 and 10 billion PBMCs per donor. To increase sequencing depth and limit assay-specific biases, TCR repertoire library preparation and sequencing were carried out by different laboratories using diverse techniques. For each donor, CD4 naive and CD4 memory were each given three plates, CD8 naive was given two plates, and CD8 memory was given one plate. To estimate repertoire size and how much clonotypes are shared between individuals, the study performed deep sequencing of blood TCR repertoires from roughly five healthy adults. Results the study describes overall, beyond this receptor: The genetic and exposure-history diversity represented was limited by the small number of donors. Higher generation probabilities were observed for clonotypes shared by all four sorted-subset donors than for non-shared clonotypes. Naive subsets generally had larger estimated clonotype richness than memory subsets did. Sampling was restricted to blood, and TCR repertoires in tissue are likely to differ from TCR repertoires in blood. Pairwise subsampling indicated that sequencing depth was expected to affect the degree of clonotype sharing among donors. Incomplete sequencing was indicated by rarefaction of sorted-subset datasets, despite the large sequencing depth. When four donors were compared, the shared fraction of clonotypes was roughly 4.8% for naive CD4, around 4% for naive CD8, more than 2% for memory CD4, and 0.3% to 0.5% for memory CD8.

Using the deep immunoSEQ assay, TCR CDR3 regions were amplified from genomic DNA by multiplex PCR. Genomic DNA extracted from each cell subset was distributed evenly over all wells of several immunoSEQ 96-well plates, and each plate served as one replicate. For sorted subsets, about 200 ng genomic DNA, equal to about 30,000 T cell genomes, was loaded into each replicate PCR. The purified libraries were quantified using a Qubit 3.0 fluorometer, sized with a Bioanalyzer 2100, and then quantified again using the KAPA Library Quantification kit. Every immunoSEQ 96-well plate was sequenced on a dedicated single-read 150-cycle Illumina NextSeq 550 flow cell. As for the authors' bioinformatics: Because only junctional sequences without quality scores were contained in the immunoSEQ output, filtering matching that applied to full-length reads could not be performed. To assign V/J genes and CDR3, sequences were annotated using PyIR, a Python wrapper for IgBLAST v1.9, with IMGT germline references. Reads were filtered out if the reads had weak V/J assignments (E-value above 1e-6), no CDR3, stop codons, out-of-frame junctions, or ambiguous translated residues. A V3J clonotype was defined by an identical inferred V gene, J gene, and CDR3 amino acid sequence. The percentage overlap between two repertoires was calculated by dividing the number of shared unique clonotypes by the size of the smaller repertoire. Richness of each repertoire was evaluated using RTK rarefaction, the Chao1 estimator, and Recon v2.1 estimates of unobserved clonotypes. For all TCRbeta clonotypes obtained by the gDNA method from four donors, generation probabilities were computed with OLGA. TCRdb retrieved this table from immuneACCESS and kept in-frame rearrangements only. Not all clones are present; in checked studies, unresolved V genes account for under half, and no reason is known for the remainder. That table is the source of V, J and clone size, and D and trimming were worked out from the DNA. Within this sample are 2 million to 2.5 million clones, with approximately 93% of them counted one time only. About 0.39% of the sample comes from the top ten.

In the case of this clone: Its antigen is currently not known. Nothing much larger sits one base from this clone, and base qualities are not available.

The junction carries 9 bases between V and J, which are trimmed by 0 bases and 0 bases respectively. The CDR3 measures 16 amino acids from cysteine to phenylalanine. Only the CDR3 DNA is retained, 48 bases long and in frame from the first base. From the germline V gene, CDR1 is SGDLS and CDR2 is YYNGEE. Healthy HIV-negative adults with no recently reported acute infections or vaccinations were included as donors. Every donor was a Caucasian adult living in Nashville, Tennessee, USA. CD4+ T cells were enriched by magnetic negative selection, after which naive cells were positively selected on CD45RA and the negative fraction was taken as the memory subset. After blood collection by leukapheresis, PBMCs were isolated using Ficoll-Histopaque density gradient centrifugation and then cryopreserved in the vapor phase of liquid nitrogen. Analytical flow cytometry was used to check the purity and quantity of every magnetically sorted T cell population. Genomic DNA was isolated from each sorted fraction and quantified by UV absorbance on a Nanodrop 2000c.

The sequenced material came from naive CD4+ T cells from PBMCs. Interpreted using the paper, the cell subset or site label stands for: CD45RA+ positively selected. Here the chain combines TRBV9 and TRBJ1-4; a confident D gene designation cannot be given. This receptor was identified in a man between 18 and 35 years old in good health. Some clones in this sample may be carry-over from other donors' samples. CDR3 sequence: CASSVATTATNEKLFF. The nucleotides are TGTGCCAGCAGCGTAGCAACCACCGCAACTAATGAAAAACTGTTTTTT.